This T cell receptor beta chain was obtained from a study of identical twins. TCRdb passed the 5' RACE reads through MiXCR, listing each CDR3 protein once. Of some 570,000 distinct CDR3 sequences in the sample, 20% to 25% were seen once. This clonotype was detected a few times. CDR3 length: 16 amino acids. Germline CDR1 KGHSH, CDR2 LQKENI. The V segment lost 2 bases and the J segment 5 bases; nucleotides outside the gene matches: 8. This sample was also put to use in a study of yellow fever vaccine responses in identical twins.

The clonotype originates from a woman between 18 and 29 years old in good health. Sequenced sample: CD4+ T cells sorted from blood. The J gene is TRBJ2-2, the V gene TRBV18; 7 bases map to TRBD1. The chain's CDR3 is CASSPSARGRTGELFF. CDR3 nucleotide sequence: TGTGCCAGCTCACCATCAGCAAGGGGGCGTACCGGGGAGCTGTTTTTT.